The sequence of this TCR beta chain was determined in a study of T cell responses to AZD1222 COVID-19 vaccine (dated by TCRdb to about 2021). For the study in its entirety: AZD1222 recipients with second doses at about 4 weeks or about 12 weeks were pooled, because spike-specific TCR depth and breadth did not differ between schedules. TCR sequencing covered roughly 230 trial participants: 207 given two doses of AZD1222 and 26 given two doses of MenACWY control vaccine. Trial participants were enrolled by age into subgroups of 18-55, 56-69 and 70-plus years, and roughly 160, 29 and 62 TCR-sequenced participants, respectively, were included in these subgroups. Paper-wide results and their limitations: Conclusions about previously exposed vaccinees are limited, since just a handful of AZD1222 recipients were seropositive for SARS-CoV-2 at baseline. CD4 TCRs associated with the vaccine covered the entire spike protein, and the dominant responses were in regions 160-218 and 743-854. Most participants were white British and females outnumbered males, and the authors suggested that clonal diversity may have been underestimated. Nearly half of unique spike-specific TCRs reportedly recognized epitopes outside regions mutated in the B.1.351 and B.1.1.7 variants. Because no day 14 peak-response samples were available, repertoires were characterized only after the peak T cell response. A significant rise in spike-specific TCR breadth and depth was observed after two AZD1222 doses relative to day 0 and relative to MenACWY recipients. In the small 56-69-year group, the increase in depth fell short of significance, most likely because of low power.

The sample's time point label, in plain terms: baseline before first vaccination. The vaccinee samples were drawn from two UK trials, COV001 and COV002, one of which was a single-blind randomized controlled phase 2/3 trial testing AZD1222 (ChAdOx1 nCoV-19) in healthy adults. For TCRbeta chain sequencing, PBMC samples were collected from trial participants at day 0 and at day 28 after the second dose. The CDR3 regions of human TCRbeta chains were subjected to immunosequencing. The authors' pipeline ran thus. TCRs in the repertoires were matched against a reference library of SARS-CoV-2-specific TCRs that had been generated with the MIRA antigen-specificity platform. Breadth meant the fraction of unique TCRs that were SARS-CoV-2-associated, whereas depth meant the fraction of total T cells that were SARS-CoV-2-associated. Using the MIRA data, every spike-specific TCR was mapped to the spike region that the TCR reacted to and assigned to either a CD4 or a CD8 class. Log10-transformed breadth and depth values were compared by one-way ANOVA with Sidak's multiple comparisons tests. TCRdb provides this immuneACCESS table in a form limited to in-frame rearrangements. Some clones are lacking; in checked studies, under half of them reflect an unresolved V gene, and why the rest are absent is not known. Clone size and the V and J calls come from that table; the DNA yielded D and trimming. This sample lists 90,000 to 110,000 clones; more than 70% were detected once. The ten largest account for around a sixth of the sample.

Notes on this clone: Its antigen is not yet known. One base away there is no much larger clone; base qualities are not given.

From a lookup of the germline V gene, CDR1 and CDR2 are SGHVS and FQNEAQ. V loses 5 bases, J loses 4 bases, and the germline ends lie 20 bases apart. Taken from cysteine to phenylalanine, the CDR3 has 16 residues. Only the CDR3 region is kept as DNA, spanning 48 bases read in frame from base 1. The sequence was collected from an adult in good health. This sequence uses TRBV7-8 and TRBJ1-2; no D gene is confidently identified. Sequenced material: peripheral blood, taken on day 0 of AZD1222 vaccination. The bases read TGTGCCAGCAGCACATTTGCGGGTTCGAGCTCCTATGGCTACACCTTC. This codes for CASSTFAGSSSYGYTF.